The 19 T cell receptor beta chains listed next were all sequenced from one sample in a study of T cell responses to AZD1222 COVID-19 vaccine. Profiled with immunoSEQ multiplex PCR; TCRdb holds only in-frame clones, not every one. Among 150,000 or so clones listed, roughly 92% were seen once. Sequenced here: peripheral blood, sampled on day 0 of AZD1222 vaccination. Every receptor here comes from an adult in good health.

The chain has TRBV3-1 (or the pseudogene TRBV3-2) and TRBJ1-6; perhaps TRBD1 as D (6 bases). CDR1 is LGHDT, CDR2 YNNKEL, per germline (reference sequence). CDR3 length equals 14 residues. Between the trimmed V and J ends, which lost 2 bases and 9 bases, there was a span of 11 bases. CDR3: CASSQMEGGSPLHF. The CDR3 nucleotides read TGTGCCAGCAGCCAAATGGAGGGGGGTTCACCCCTCCACTTT.

The chain couples TRBV19 to TRBJ1-3, with TRBD1 identical over 7 bases. V was clipped by 9 bases and J by 0 bases; unmatched bases: 8. The CDR3 runs 15 residues. Germline V gene sequence: CDR1 LNHDA, CDR2 SQIVND (reference sequence). CDR3 nucleotide sequence: TGTGCCAGCACCGGACAGGTTTTCTCTGGAAACACCATATATTTT. Translation: CASTGQVFSGNTIYF.

The chain joins TRBV7-2 to TRBJ2-5; D ambiguous. CDR1 and CDR2 from the germline V gene are SGHTA and FQGNSA. V was clipped by 4 bases and J by 4 bases, with 7 bases between them. The CDR3 has 12 amino acids. The CDR3, as DNA: TGTGCCAGCAGCTCACCCCGAGAGACCCAGTACTTC. It is translated as CASSSPRETQYF.

The chain couples TRBV24-1 to TRBJ1-1; 8 nucleotides align to TRBD1. The V gene's germline CDR1 is KGHDR and CDR2 SFDVKD. This CDR3 region has 15 residues. Trimming at V came to 9 bases and at J to 3 bases, leaving 11 bases not matched to a gene. The CDR3 here is CATADGQGRDTEAFF. CDR3 DNA: TGTGCCACCGCCGACGGACAGGGACGGGACACTGAAGCTTTCTTT.

CDR3 region: CASSQIQGHEQYF. The CDR3 DNA follows: TGTGCCAGCAGCCAAATACAGGGCCACGAGCAGTACTTC. The chain carries TRBV28 and TRBJ2-7; D may be TRBD1 (6 bases). The V gene's germline CDR1 is MDHEN and CDR2 SYDVKM. This CDR3 spans 13 amino acids. Trimming shortened V by 6 bases and J by 5 bases, and 14 bases separated the two germline ends.

The gene calls are TRBV5-3 and TRBJ1-5; unclear D gene. TRBV5-3 is an ORF; its function is uncertain. Trimming stripped 8 bases from V and 5 bases from J, with 23 bases between. The CDR3 consists of 16 residues. DNA of the CDR3: TGTGCCAGCCCGGAGCCGATACCCCGATACGATCAGCCCCAGCATTTT. It specifies CASPEPIPRYDQPQHF.

The chain recombines TRBV6-5 with TRBJ2-3, with D tentatively TRBD1 or TRBD2 (5 bases each). CDR1 is MNHEY, CDR2 SVGAGI, per germline. This CDR3 contains 13 residues. Trimming left V 7 bases short and J 1 base short, with 9 bases between. The CDR3 here is CASKGPGTDTQYF. Written as DNA, the CDR3 is TGTGCCAGCAAGGGACCCGGCACAGATACGCAGTATTTT.

CDR3 in DNA: TGTGCCAGCAGTGAGGCGGGCGAGCAGTACTTC. Translated: CASSEAGEQYF. This chain links TRBV2 with TRBJ2-7; D might be TRBD2 (5 bases). The CDR3 has 11 amino acids. Germline V lookup: CDR1 SNHLY, CDR2 FYNNEI. V lost 3 bases and J 6 bases, leaving 6 bases between the germline ends.

This chain joins TRBV28 and TRBJ1-5; a weak D match, TRBD1 (6 bases). CDR1 MDHEN and CDR2 SYDVKM come from the germline V gene. This CDR3 comprises 16 residues. The V gene lost 3 bases and the J gene lost 0 bases, with 12 bases spanning the gap. The CDR3 DNA follows: TGTGCCAGCAGTTTTAGGGACAATCTTAGCAATCAGCCCCAGCATTTT. Translated: CASSFRDNLSNQPQHF.

The sample holds one count of this clone. This chain uses TRBV28 with TRBJ2-7, with TRBD2 identical over 13 bases. The CDR3 covers 12 residues. V dropped 8 bases and J dropped 6; count of bases not matched to a gene: 1. Germline V gives CDR1 MDHEN, CDR2 SYDVKM. CDR3 residues: CASGTSGTEQYF. CDR3 nucleotides: TGTGCCAGCGGGACTAGCGGGACCGAGCAGTACTTC. Full variable domain (rest looked up from reference TRBV28 and TRBJ2-7): DVKVTQSSRYLVKRTGEKVFLECVQDMDHENMFWYRQDPGLGLRLIYFSYDVKMKEKGDIPEGYSVSREKKERFSLILESASTNQTSMYLCASGTSGTEQYFGPGTRLTVT.

The chain is built from TRBV7-2 and TRBJ1-4; no firm D call. Trimming took 2 bases from V and 1 from J, leaving 14 bases between them. Germline V gene data show CDR1 as SGHTA and CDR2 as FQGNSA. The CDR3 has 17 residues. CDR3 coding DNA: TGTGCCAGCAGCTTATTTGGCAGCCATTTAACTAATGAAAAACTGTTTTTT. It yields the protein CASSLFGSHLTNEKLFF.

The chain links TRBV18 to TRBJ1-2; D gene uncertain. V was trimmed by 3 bases and J by 4 bases, leaving 12 bases between them. The germline gives CDR1 KGHSH, CDR2 LQKENI. The CDR3 covers 14 residues. The CDR3 sequence: CASSPPSQSYGYTF. CDR3 nucleotides: TGTGCCAGCTCACCCCCCAGCCAGTCCTATGGCTACACCTTC.

This clone was recorded once. This rearrangement joins TRBV7-3 to TRBJ2-1; TRBD1 or TRBD2 may be the D gene (5 bases each). Germline V CDR1 and CDR2: SGHTA, FQGTGA. This CDR3 is 14 amino acids long. The V end was cut by 5 bases, the J end by 10 bases, with 18 bases between. CDR3 protein: CASSLDPDGGEQFF. CDR3 bases: TGTGCCAGCAGCCTGGACCCGGATGGGGGAGAGCAGTTCTTC.

This chain connects TRBV11-3 to TRBJ2-2; TRBD1 matches 8 bases. CDR1 SGHNT and CDR2 YENEEA come from the germline V gene. There are 13 residues in the CDR3. V lost 5 bases, J lost 7 bases, and 3 bases stayed unmatched. Here the CDR3 DNA reads TGTGCCAGCAGCCTCGGACAGGGCGGGGAGCTGTTTTTT. Protein product: CASSLGQGGELFF.

The chain employs TRBV9 and TRBJ2-2, with D possibly matching TRBD2 (5 bases). This CDR3 is 15 amino acids long. V was pared by 3 bases and J by 0 bases, with 9 bases between. Germline V lookup: CDR1 SGDLS, CDR2 YYNGEE. This chain's CDR3 is CASSAKAANTGELFF. CDR3 coding DNA: TGTGCCAGCAGCGCCAAAGCGGCGAACACCGGGGAGCTGTTTTTT.

The chain carries TRBV2 and TRBJ1-1, with 7 positions matching TRBD1. The ends lost 7 bases at V and 4 bases at J; junction bases unmatched: 9. Germline CDR1 is SNHLY and CDR2 is FYNNEI. The CDR3 is 14 residues long. The CDR3 DNA reads as TGTGCCAGCATCAGGACATACAGGGGCACTGAAGCTTTCTTT. Amino acid sequence: CASIRTYRGTEAFF.

V usage is TRBV7-3 and J usage is TRBJ2-1, with 7 bases identical to TRBD2. Germline V gene data show CDR1 as SGHTA and CDR2 as FQGTGA. With 8 bases clipped from V and 4 bases from J, the junction kept 14 bases outside the gene matches. There are 16 residues in the CDR3. CDR3 in amino acids: CASVTAELAEYNEQFF. CDR3 DNA: TGTGCCAGCGTAACCGCGGAGCTAGCGGAGTACAATGAGCAGTTCTTC.

The J gene is TRBJ2-7, the V gene TRBV6-1, with 10 positions matching TRBD1. V dropped 0 bases and J dropped 1; count of bases not matched to a gene: 12. The CDR3 contains 19 residues. CDR1 is MNHNS and CDR2 is SASEGT in the germline V gene. The CDR3 DNA follows: TGTGCCAGCAGTGAAGCCGATGTGATGGGACAGGGGTTTTCCTACGAGCAGTACTTC. Translation: CASSEADVMGQGFSYEQYF.

DNA for the CDR3: TGTGCCAGCAGCCAGGGACAGGACTATGGCTACACCTTC. Amino acid sequence: CASSQGQDYGYTF. The genes are TRBV11-1 and TRBJ1-2, with 8 positions matching TRBD1. The V gene end was trimmed by 5 bases and the J gene end by 3 bases; junction bases not matched to a gene: 2. Germline assignment: CDR1 SGHAT and CDR2 FQDESV (reference sequence). The CDR3 has 13 amino acids.